Listed below are T cell receptor beta chains from one sample, sequenced in a study of shared clonotypes between healthy human individuals. The repertoire was sequenced with immunoSEQ multiplex PCR; TCRdb's copy has only in-frame clones and lacks some. Of tens of thousands of clones listed, 60% to 80% are singletons. Source material: memory CD8+ T cells sorted from blood. The origin of the receptors is a young man in good health. Both conserved end residues are part of each CDR3. D genes are given only for firm matches. Not all rows give a size; the values are once, few, many and, for expanded clones, a class.

clone_size	j_call	cdr3_length	d_call	v_call	cdr3_aa	cdr3_nt
NA	TRBJ2-1	15	NA	TRBV29-1	CSVDSGVDAYNEQFF	TGCAGCGTTGATTCCGGGGTGGACGCCTACAATGAGCAGTTCTTC
once	TRBJ1-1	15	NA	TRBV18	CASSVIGGMNTEAFF	TGTGCCAGCTCTGTAATAGGGGGAATGAACACTGAAGCTTTCTTT
NA	TRBJ2-7	13	NA	TRBV27	CASSLTRRGEQYF	TGTGCCAGCAGTTTAACTCGACGGGGCGAGCAGTACTTC
NA	TRBJ1-1	14	TRBD1	TRBV9	CASSATGAVTEAFF	TGTGCCAGCAGCGCGACAGGGGCCGTCACTGAAGCTTTCTTT
NA	TRBJ2-1	15	TRBD1	TRBV25-1	CASSDPRTGNNEQFF	TGTGCCAGCAGTGATCCCCGGACAGGGAACAATGAGCAGTTCTTC
few	TRBJ2-3	15	NA	TRBV6-5	CASSYSAEPTDTQYF	TGTGCCAGCAGTTATTCGGCGGAGCCCACAGATACGCAGTATTTT
many	TRBJ2-5	14	TRBD2	TRBV10-3	CAISESGTQETQYF	TGTGCCATCAGCGAGAGCGGGACGCAAGAGACCCAGTACTTC
NA	TRBJ2-5	13	NA	TRBV7-3	CASSFELTETQYF	TGTGCCAGCAGCTTCGAACTTACGGAGACCCAGTACTTC
NA	TRBJ2-1	15	NA	TRBV5-1	CASSVGTVGYNEQFF	TGCGCCAGCAGCGTCGGGACGGTCGGATACAATGAGCAGTTCTTC
NA	TRBJ1-2	13	NA	TRBV7-2	CASSSRATYGYTF	TGTGCCAGCAGCTCCCGGGCGACCTATGGCTACACCTTC
NA	TRBJ2-3	18	NA	TRBV7-8	CASSLGFRDGSSTDTQYF	TGTGCCAGCAGCTTAGGGTTCCGGGACGGATCTAGCACAGATACGCAGTATTTT
NA	TRBJ1-3	16	TRBD1	TRBV18	CASSPSTGTPGNTIYF	TGTGCCAGCTCACCATCGACAGGGACCCCTGGAAACACCATATATTTT
NA	TRBJ1-3	16	TRBD1	TRBV6-1	CASSAWGDSIGNTIYF	TGTGCCAGCAGTGCCTGGGGGGACAGCATTGGAAACACCATATATTTT
NA	TRBJ1-1	13	NA	TRBV5-5	CASRGGGGTEAFF	TGTGCCTCGAGGGGGGGCGGAGGCACTGAAGCTTTCTTT
NA	TRBJ2-3	13	NA	TRBV7-1	CASSLSIGDTQYF	TGTGCCAGCAGCCTATCCATCGGGGATACGCAGTATTTT
NA	TRBJ2-1	17	NA	TRBV11-2	CASSLGGGTKITNEQFF	TGTGCCAGCAGCTTGGGGGGGGGCACTAAGATAACGAATGAGCAGTTCTTC
NA	TRBJ2-2	15	NA	TRBV7-2	CASSLVAGVTGELFF	TGTGCCAGCAGCTTAGTGGCGGGTGTTACCGGGGAGCTGTTTTTT
few	TRBJ2-2	13	NA	TRBV5-3	CASSPEHSGELFF	TGTGCCAGCAGCCCCGAGCATTCCGGGGAGCTGTTTTTT
few	TRBJ1-4	12	NA	TRBV7-9	CASSHTNEKLFF	TGTGCCAGCAGCCACACTAATGAAAAACTGTTTTTT
NA	TRBJ2-7	14	NA	TRBV5-6	CASSKSRRSGEQYF	TGTGCCAGCAGCAAGTCCCGTCGGTCGGGCGAGCAGTACTTC
NA	TRBJ2-2	17	TRBD2	TRBV5-5	CASSLYGLAVGTGELFF	TGTGCCAGCAGCTTGTACGGACTAGCGGTGGGGACCGGGGAGCTGTTTTTT
NA	TRBJ2-1	14	TRBD2	TRBV28	CASSGLAAYNEQFF	TGTGCCAGCAGTGGACTAGCGGCATACAATGAGCAGTTCTTC
NA	TRBJ2-2	15	TRBD1	TRBV6-1	CASSVGQGTTGELFF	TGTGCCAGCAGTGTCGGACAGGGTACAACCGGGGAGCTGTTTTTT
once	TRBJ2-7	15	TRBD1	TRBV13	CASSATPGTDYEQYF	TGTGCCAGCAGCGCAACCCCCGGGACAGACTACGAGCAGTACTTC
once	TRBJ2-1	14	NA	TRBV27	CASSLSGTHNEQFF	TGTGCCAGCAGTTTAAGTGGGACCCACAATGAGCAGTTCTTC
NA	TRBJ2-3	16	TRBD2	TRBV25-1	CASSEWTSGSIDTQYF	TGTGCCAGCAGTGAATGGACTAGCGGGAGCATTGATACGCAGTATTTT
once	TRBJ1-5	13	NA	TRBV4-3	CASSQVGSQPQHF	TGCGCCAGCAGCCAAGTGGGGTCCCAGCCCCAGCATTTT
NA	TRBJ2-6	15	NA	TRBV5-5	CASSLQSSGANVLTF	TGTGCCAGCAGCCTGCAGAGCTCTGGGGCCAACGTCCTGACTTTC
NA	TRBJ1-2	14	NA	TRBV19	CASSMQQGFDGYTF	TGTGCCAGTAGTATGCAGCAGGGTTTCGATGGCTACACCTTC
NA	TRBJ2-7	13	NA	TRBV9	CASSEDSTYEQYF	TGTGCCAGCAGTGAAGACAGCACCTACGAGCAGTACTTC
NA	TRBJ1-2	14	NA	TRBV19	CASSIGGGDYGYTF	TGTGCCAGTAGTATAGGGGGCGGAGACTATGGCTACACCTTC
once	TRBJ1-2	13	TRBD1	TRBV7-8	CASSSQGAVGYTF	TGTGCCAGCAGTTCTCAGGGGGCGGTTGGCTACACCTTC
medium-sized	TRBJ1-5	13	NA	TRBV9	CASSVSGDQPQHF	TGTGCCAGCAGCGTATCTGGAGATCAGCCCCAGCATTTT
NA	TRBJ2-1	15	TRBD1	TRBV29-1	CSVEPGTAPYNEQFF	TGCAGCGTTGAACCGGGGACAGCCCCCTACAATGAGCAGTTCTTC
once	TRBJ2-7	16	TRBD2	TRBV7-9	CASSPRTSGFSYEQYF	TGTGCCAGCAGCCCGCGGACTAGCGGATTCTCCTACGAGCAGTACTTC
NA	TRBJ1-4	15	NA	TRBV2	CASSQRVGPNEKLFF	TGTGCCAGCAGTCAACGAGTAGGTCCTAATGAAAAACTGTTTTTT
few	TRBJ2-6	17	NA	TRBV6-1	CASSEVAGDSGANVLTF	TGTGCCAGCAGTGAAGTGGCAGGGGACTCTGGGGCCAACGTCCTGACTTTC
NA	TRBJ2-7	12	NA	TRBV6-5	CASRSLSYEQYF	TGTGCCAGCCGCTCACTATCATACGAGCAGTACTTC
NA	TRBJ2-5	15	TRBD2	TRBV7-8	CASSSRTSGKETQYF	TGTGCCAGCAGCTCGAGGACTAGCGGAAAAGAGACCCAGTACTTC
NA	TRBJ2-7	13	NA	TRBV6-1	CASRRARVYEQYF	TGTGCCAGCCGGAGGGCCAGGGTCTACGAGCAGTACTTC
few	TRBJ2-1	14	TRBD2	TRBV4-2	CASSQAGGVNEQFF	TGTGCCAGCAGCCAAGCGGGAGGGGTTAATGAGCAGTTCTTC
NA	TRBJ2-7	15	TRBD2	TRBV2	CASTEAGGRWGEQYF	TGTGCCAGCACTGAAGCGGGAGGCCGTTGGGGCGAGCAGTACTTC
NA	TRBJ2-7	13	NA	TRBV7-9	CASKAGTTYEQYF	TGTGCCAGCAAAGCGGGTACTACCTACGAGCAGTACTTC
NA	TRBJ1-5	16	NA	TRBV7-9	CASSLTGLWGNQPQHF	TGTGCCAGCAGCTTAACCGGACTCTGGGGCAATCAGCCCCAGCATTTT
once	TRBJ2-1	15	TRBD1	TRBV5-8	CASSLGGQGMNEQFF	TGTGCCAGCAGCCTAGGGGGACAGGGGATGAATGAGCAGTTCTTC
NA	TRBJ1-1	14	NA	TRBV2	CASSGLPTATEAFF	TGTGCCAGCAGTGGATTGCCAACCGCCACCGAAGCTTTCTTT
NA	TRBJ1-2	14	TRBD1	TRBV6-5	CASSYSQGGGGYTF	TGTGCCAGCAGTTATTCTCAGGGGGGCGGCGGCTACACCTTC
many	TRBJ2-5	14	NA	TRBV12-5	CASGPTASKETQYF	TGTGCTAGTGGCCCAACGGCCTCTAAAGAGACCCAGTACTTC
NA	TRBJ2-6	17	TRBD1	TRBV5-8	CASSPRPDRAGANVLTF	TGTGCCAGCAGCCCTAGACCGGACAGGGCCGGGGCCAACGTCCTGACTTTC
NA	TRBJ1-2	14	TRBD1	TRBV11-2	CASSLTQGASYYTF	TGTGCCAGCAGCTTAACACAGGGGGCGTCTTACTACACCTTC
NA	TRBJ2-3	13	NA	TRBV10-3	CAISEEATDTQYF	TGTGCCATCAGTGAAGAGGCAACAGATACGCAGTATTTT
NA	TRBJ2-7	15	TRBD2	TRBV5-1	CASSSLAGESYEQYF	TGCGCCAGCAGCTCACTAGCGGGAGAATCCTACGAGCAGTACTTC
NA	TRBJ2-5	13	NA	TRBV7-9	CASSLLVRETQYF	TGTGCCAGCAGCTTACTAGTCCGAGAGACCCAGTACTTC